Given below is one T cell receptor beta chain in context. The CDR3 loop spans 13 amino acids. V lost 6 bases and J 4 bases, leaving 11 bases between the germline ends. Germline-derived CDR1 and CDR2 are MNHNS and SASEGT. These data originate in a study of T-cell reconstitution after alpha-beta-depleted transplantation in children. TCRbeta library construction was performed incorporating unique molecular identifiers. TCRdb ran MiXCR on the PCR reads and lists one entry per CDR3 protein. This sample has roughly 6,300 distinct CDR3 sequences, with around 16% found just once. This clonotype was sampled from a male patient between 5 and 17 years old who had a stem cell transplant for acute myeloid leukemia, so the T cells may come from the graft donor. The material was PBMCs, mostly from graft donor cells, obtained 60 days after TCRalphabeta/CD19-depleted stem cell transplant. This rearrangement joins TRBV6-1 to TRBJ2-3; D perhaps matches TRBD2 (5 bases). This chain's CDR3 is CASRDVAPDTQYF. Here the CDR3 DNA reads TGTGCCAGCAGAGACGTAGCGCCAGATACGCAGTATTTT.